These 12 T cell receptor beta chains originate from one sample sequenced in a study of OX40 agonist ivuxolimab in advanced cancers. Data came from immunoSEQ multiplex PCR; TCRdb stores just in-frame clones and leaves some out. The sample contains some 110,000 clones, roughly 90% of which appear only once. Sequences were derived from CD4+ or CD8+ T cells sorted from blood, sampled in a trial of the OX40 agonist ivuxolimab. The receptors stem from an adult with an advanced solid tumor such as melanoma, head and neck, liver or kidney cancer.

The chain couples TRBV11-2 to TRBJ2-3; D is perhaps TRBD1 or TRBD2 (5 bases each). The germline CDR1 and CDR2 sequences are SGHAT and FQNNGV. The CDR3 is 14 residues long. Trimming removed 5 bases at V and 0 bases at J, with 9 bases between. The CDR3 DNA reads TGTGCCAGCAGCCGGGACCGGAGCACAGATACGCAGTATTTT. It is translated as CASSRDRSTDTQYF.

The count of this clone is one. V usage is TRBV15 and J usage is TRBJ2-1, with D unresolved. V lost 7 bases to trimming and J lost 1 base, with 17 bases between them. This CDR3 is 16 amino acids long. CDR1 and CDR2 from the germline V gene are LNHNV and YYDKDF (reference sequence). The CDR3 sequence is CATTLGKGRSYNEQFF. The CDR3 coding sequence is TGTGCCACCACCCTTGGGAAGGGCCGATCCTACAATGAGCAGTTCTTC.

The chain has TRBV12-5 and TRBJ2-3; D is possibly TRBD1 or TRBD2 (5 bases each). The CDR3 is 18 residues long. Germline lookup yields CDR1 LGHNT and CDR2 FRNRAP. V was cut by 1 base and J by 1 base, with 18 bases left in between. The CDR3 loop reads CASGLARDAWGRTDTQYF. The CDR3 nucleotides are TGTGCTAGTGGTTTGGCCCGGGACGCGTGGGGCCGCACAGATACGCAGTATTTT.

CDR3 bases: TGTGCCAGCAGCGTAGATCACATCTCCTACGAGCAGTACTTC. The encoded protein is CASSVDHISYEQYF. The chain carries TRBV9 and TRBJ2-7, with D uncertain. This CDR3 spans 14 amino acids. Looked up from germline, CDR1 is SGDLS and CDR2 is YYNGEE. V lost 0 bases to trimming and J lost 0 bases, with 7 bases between them.

The V and J genes are TRBV10-3 and TRBJ2-5; 7 bases match TRBD1. V lost 6 bases, J lost 12 bases, and 16 bases stayed unmatched. The CDR3 is 14 residues long. The germline gives CDR1 ENHRY, CDR2 SYGVKD. CDR3 amino acids: CAIRNTGASGNEYF. CDR3 bases: TGTGCCATCAGGAATACAGGGGCCTCGGGAAACGAGTACTTC.

The table lists this clone with a count of one. The chain carries TRBV5-1 and TRBJ1-2; TRBD1 is a possible D gene (5 bases). CDR1 is SGHRS, CDR2 YFSETQ, per germline. Trimming took off 4 bases at V and 0 bases at J, with 10 bases between the two ends. The CDR3 is made up of 14 amino acids. As DNA, the CDR3 is TGCGCCAGCAGCCCGGGGACGGCTAACTATGGCTACACCTTC. Protein: CASSPGTANYGYTF.

The J gene is TRBJ1-4, the V gene TRBV30; maybe TRBD1 (5 bases). CDR3 length equals 11 residues. V lost 6 bases to trimming and J lost 7 bases, with 9 bases between them. Germline assignment: CDR1 GTSNPN and CDR2 SVGIG (reference sequence). The CDR3 loop is CACGGGEKLFF. The CDR3 region has the DNA TGTGCCTGCGGGGGGGGTGAAAAACTGTTTTTT.

This chain connects TRBV7-9 to TRBJ2-2; 14 nucleotides match TRBD2. Looked up from germline, CDR1 is SEHNR and CDR2 is FQNEAQ (reference sequence). V shed 8 bases and J 6 bases; nucleotides not matched to a gene: 11. There are 17 residues in the CDR3. The CDR3 DNA sequence: TGTGCCAGCGGTAGACTAGCGGGAGGGCCGAAGTCCGGGGAGCTGTTTTTT. Its translation is CASGRLAGGPKSGELFF. Together with reference TRBV7-9 and TRBJ2-2, the CDR3 gives the full variable domain: DTGVSQNPRHKITKRGQNVTFRCDPISEHNRLYWYRQTLGQGPEFLTYFQNEAQLEKSRLLSDRFSAERPKGSFSTLEIQRTEQGDSAMYLCASGRLAGGPKSGELFFGEGSRLTVL.

As concerns this clone: The junction departs from germline at one end; a sequencing error may be responsible. This chain uses TRBV6-1 with TRBJ2-7; tentatively, D is TRBD1 or TRBD2 (6 bases each). The CDR3 spans 13 residues. Looked up from germline, CDR1 is MNHNS and CDR2 is SASEGT. CDR3 sequence: CASNEGGIYEQYF. The DNA of the CDR3 is TGTGCCAGCAATGAAGGGGGGATCTACGAGCAGTACTTC.

This chain connects TRBV28 to TRBJ2-1; tentatively, D is TRBD2 (7 bases). Germline V gene lookup returns CDR1 MDHEN and CDR2 SYDVKM. This CDR3 has 15 residues. The ends were cut back, 3 bases at V and 2 bases at J, with 11 bases in the middle. CDR3: CASSFGGGAYNEQFF. CDR3 nucleotide sequence: TGTGCCAGCAGTTTTGGGGGGGGCGCCTACAATGAGCAGTTCTTC.

The V gene is TRBV19, the J gene TRBJ2-1, with a possible D match to TRBD2 (6 bases). The V gene lost 2 bases and the J gene lost 1 base, with 9 bases spanning the gap. The CDR3 is 15 residues long. Germline CDR1 is LNHDA and CDR2 is SQIVND (reference sequence). The CDR3 DNA reads as TGTGCCAGTAGTATAATGGGGGGATCCTACAATGAGCAGTTCTTC. This sequence encodes CASSIMGGSYNEQFF.

Worth noting for this clone: Compared with germline, one end of the junction differs, possibly owing to a read error. The chain employs TRBV7-7 and TRBJ2-5; a weak D match, TRBD2 (6 bases). The CDR3 is made up of 13 amino acids. Per the germline V gene, CDR1 is SSHAT and CDR2 is FNYEAQ (reference sequence). The CDR3 sequence: CASSLTSLETQYF. The CDR3 DNA sequence: TGTGCTAGCAGCCTAACTAGCCTGGAGACCCAGTACTTC.